Shown below are 8 T cell receptor beta chains from a single sample sequenced in a study of cytomegalovirus exposure and HLA in healthy donors. The assay was immunoSEQ multiplex PCR, and TCRdb's table has in-frame clones only and misses some. The data contain about 56,000 clones, approximately 93% of them singletons. The sequencing sample was made of PBMCs. The receptors here all came from a woman aged 18-29 years in good health and CMV-seropositive.

The rearrangement links TRBV28 to TRBJ1-1, with D uncertain. Germline V gives CDR1 MDHEN, CDR2 SYDVKM. Trimming shortened V by 1 base and J by 2 bases, and 5 bases separated the two germline ends. This CDR3 comprises 13 residues. The CDR3 sequence: CASSLFGNTEAFF. The CDR3 nucleotides read TGTGCCAGCAGTTTATTCGGTAACACTGAAGCTTTCTTT.

The chain recombines TRBV9 with TRBJ2-3, with 16 bases fitting TRBD2. The CDR3 consists of 15 residues. Per the germline V gene, CDR1 is SGDLS and CDR2 is YYNGEE. V was clipped by 4 bases and J by 13 bases; unmatched bases: 9. CDR3 sequence reads: CASSPGTSGGAKEYF. CDR3 bases: TGTGCCAGCAGCCCCGGGACTAGCGGGGGGGCCAAGGAGTATTTT.

This clone was recorded a few times. The chain combines TRBV27 with TRBJ1-2; D call uncertain. The CDR3 runs 13 residues. The V gene's germline CDR1 is MNHEY and CDR2 SMNVEV (reference sequence). V was shortened by 6 bases and J by 4 bases, with 12 bases between the two germline ends. The CDR3 loop is CASSSIEGYGYTF. Written as DNA, the CDR3 is TGTGCCAGCAGCTCAATCGAGGGCTATGGCTACACCTTC.

The chain recombines TRBV29-1 with TRBJ2-2; 7 bases are shared with TRBD1. J was trimmed by 1 base and V by 0 bases; bases with no gene match: 8. CDR3 length equals 17 residues. In germline, CDR1 is SQVTM, CDR2 ANQGSEA. The CDR3 DNA is TGCAGCGTTGAAGACGTAGTCGGGACAGTGAACACCGGGGAGCTGTTTTTT. This translates into CSVEDVVGTVNTGELFF.

This chain uses TRBV18 with TRBJ1-1; D is perhaps TRBD1 (5 bases). Per germline, CDR1 KGHSH and CDR2 LQKENI. V lost 1 base to trimming and J lost 10 bases, with 16 bases between them. This CDR3 has 14 amino acids. The CDR3 spells CASSPQDKLGGAFF. In DNA form, the CDR3 reads TGTGCCAGCTCACCACAAGACAAGCTCGGGGGAGCTTTCTTT. The whole variable domain, remainder taken from reference TRBV18 and TRBJ1-1, is NAGVMQNPRHLVRRRGQEARLRCSPMKGHSHVYWYRQLPEEGLKFMVYLQKENIIDESGMPKERFSAEFPKEGPSILRIQQVVRGDSAAYFCASSPQDKLGGAFFGQGTRLTVV.

This clone was seen just once. The chain recombines TRBV7-9 with TRBJ2-3, with 9 bases matching TRBD1. Germline trimming cut 4 bases from V and 4 bases from J; bases unmatched to any gene: 9. Germline CDR1 is SEHNR and CDR2 is FQNEAQ (reference sequence). This CDR3 has 16 amino acids. DNA of the CDR3: TGTGCCAGCAGCTCAATAGGGACAGGGTGGGCAGATACGCAGTATTTT. This gives the protein CASSSIGTGWADTQYF.

V usage is TRBV27 and J usage is TRBJ1-5; D is unclear. Trimming left V 2 bases short and J 9 bases short, with 8 bases between. Germline V CDR1 and CDR2: MNHEY, SMNVEV (reference sequence). The CDR3 totals 12 residues. The CDR3 DNA reads as TGTGCCAGCAGTTTACCCGGTGGGCCCCAGCATTTT. This gives the protein CASSLPGGPQHF.

Only a few counts were recorded for this clone. The V and J genes are TRBV21-1 and TRBJ2-1; the table's D call of TRBD2 was not tested on the DNA. TRBV21-1 is a pseudogene locus. The CDR3 covers 16 residues. CDR3 residues: CASSKGDSGGSLEQFF. In DNA form, the CDR3 reads TGTGCCAGCAGCAAAGGAGATAGCGGGGGTTCTCTTGAGCAGTTCTTC.